These T cell receptor beta chains were read from a single sample in a study of cytomegalovirus exposure and HLA in healthy donors. Method: immunoSEQ multiplex PCR; TCRdb's copy keeps in-frame clones and lacks some. The sample shows about 84,000 clones, 55% to 70% of them seen only once. The sequencing input was PBMCs. The receptors stem from a woman aged 40 to 50 in good health and CMV-seropositive. Both conserved end residues are part of each CDR3. Fields, in order: D gene, J gene, clone size, V gene, CDR3 DNA, CDR3 protein. A D gene is named only where the DNA matches it firmly. Only some rows state a clone size, as once, few, many or a class for expanded clones.

D gene: TRBD2
J gene: TRBJ2-2
clone size: .
V gene: TRBV5-6
CDR3 DNA: TGTGCCAGCAGCTTCCTAGCGGGAGGTTGGACCGGGGAGCTGTTTTTT
CDR3 protein: CASSFLAGGWTGELFF

D gene: .
J gene: TRBJ2-7
clone size: .
V gene: TRBV7-2
CDR3 DNA: TGTGCCAGCTCGGGGGGCGGGCTGTCCTACGAGCAGTACTTC
CDR3 protein: CASSGGGLSYEQYF

D gene: .
J gene: TRBJ2-3
clone size: .
V gene: TRBV10-3
CDR3 DNA: TGTGCCATCAGGGCCGGTACAGGCACAGATACGCAGTATTTT
CDR3 protein: CAIRAGTGTDTQYF

D gene: TRBD1
J gene: TRBJ2-7
clone size: few
V gene: TRBV27
CDR3 DNA: TGTGCCAGCAGTTCCTCCGGGACAGGTCACTACGAGCAGTACTTC
CDR3 protein: CASSSSGTGHYEQYF

D gene: .
J gene: TRBJ2-5
clone size: .
V gene: TRBV10-3
CDR3 DNA: TGTGCCATCAGTGAGTCGTGGACAGAAGAGACCCAGTACTTC
CDR3 protein: CAISESWTEETQYF

D gene: TRBD1
J gene: TRBJ2-5
clone size: .
V gene: TRBV11-2
CDR3 DNA: TGTGCCAGCAGCTCGACAGGGGTGGCATCGGGGGCGACCCAGTACTTC
CDR3 protein: CASSSTGVASGATQYF

D gene: TRBD1
J gene: TRBJ2-7
clone size: .
V gene: TRBV7-6
CDR3 DNA: TGTGCCAGCAGCCAACAGGGGACGACCTACGAGCAGTACTTC
CDR3 protein: CASSQQGTTYEQYF

D gene: .
J gene: TRBJ2-3
clone size: .
V gene: TRBV4-3
CDR3 DNA: TGCGCCAGCAGCCAAGATGGCGGAGGAGGTACAGATACGCAGTATTTT
CDR3 protein: CASSQDGGGGTDTQYF

D gene: .
J gene: TRBJ2-1
clone size: .
V gene: TRBV30
CDR3 DNA: TGTGCCTGGAGTCTAGGACAAAATAATGAGCAGTTCTTC
CDR3 protein: CAWSLGQNNEQFF

D gene: TRBD1
J gene: TRBJ1-1
clone size: .
V gene: TRBV6-1
CDR3 DNA: TGTGCCAGCAGACCGGGACAGGCGAACACTGAAGCTTTCTTT
CDR3 protein: CASRPGQANTEAFF